This record concerns one TCR beta chain sequence. One base away lies a much larger clone, so this may be a sequencing read error. The data were taken from a study of blood T cells in healthy people across ages. The V gene's germline CDR1 is SQVTM and CDR2 ANQGSEA. Trimming shortened V by 4 bases and J by 13 bases, and 20 bases separated the two germline ends. The CDR3 contains 13 residues. The study recruited healthy Caucasian donors from Russia who were aged about 6 to 90. Next came a second PCR, run for about 7 to 12 cycles, which used a sample-barcoded 5' primer along with a J-beta primer mix. TCRdb processed the 5' RACE reads anew with MiXCR; each CDR3 protein has one entry. The sample carries some 1.5 million distinct CDR3 sequences, 28% recorded once.

The receptor comes from a woman aged 25-40 years in good health. What was sequenced was blood. The gene calls are TRBV29-1 and TRBJ2-4; D is unclear. The CDR3 loop reads CSVALRRNNEQYF. CDR3 nucleotides: TGCAGCGTTGCTTTGAGACGGAATAATGAGCAGTACTTC.